The source of this T cell receptor beta chain is a study of T cells in Graves' hyperthyroidism and ophthalmopathy. This clonotype was seen only a few times. The source material, RNA transcripts, was used to amplify TCR beta CDR3 regions. With the HTBI primer set, the TCR CDR3 went through a first round of RT-PCR. TCRdb re-analysed the multiplex PCR reads in MiXCR, keeping a single row per CDR3 protein. The sample has over 700,000 distinct CDR3 sequences, 38% seen once; the top ten hold 7.5% to 9.5%. With 7 bases removed from V and 0 bases from J, the gap between germline ends came to 12 bases. The CDR3 totals 14 residues. Germline V gene lookup returns CDR1 MNHNS and CDR2 SASEGT.

The sequenced sample was blood. V is TRBV6-1 and J is TRBJ1-2; D call uncertain. This clonotype was sampled from a young man with Graves' hyperthyroidism. The CDR3 protein is CASTLRGANYGYTF. CDR3 sequence (DNA): TGTGCCAGCACCCTGCGGGGAGCTAACTATGGCTACACCTTC.